This TCR beta chain was obtained from a study of cytomegalovirus exposure and HLA in healthy donors. Researchers ran the PCR with 60 Vbeta and 13 Jbeta primers. The method was immunoSEQ multiplex PCR; TCRdb's version includes in-frame clones alone and lacks a portion of them. Of 130,000 or so clones in the sample, 80% were seen once. Worth noting for this clone: Its antigen is as yet unknown.

Findings and caveats of the study: Fewer N-insertions (relative to the roughly 610-donor mean) were reportedly seen in an Asian-associated ancestry cluster in a later analysis.

The CDR3 contains 16 residues. V was pared by 0 bases and J by 5 bases, with 14 bases between. Germline V lookup: CDR1 LGHNA, CDR2 YSLEER. The chain carries TRBV4-3 and TRBJ2-1, with a weak D call TRBD1 (5 bases). The receptor was derived from a man younger than 40 in good health and CMV-seronegative. Sequencing was carried out using PBMCs. The CDR3 loop is CASSQDFWTSNNEQFF. The DNA for the CDR3 is TGCGCCAGCAGCCAAGATTTCTGGACAAGTAACAATGAGCAGTTCTTC.